This T cell receptor (beta chain) emerged from a study of blood T cell repertoires in COVID-19. Study at large: T cells, B-cell-depleted T cells, or PBMCs provided the cDNA or gDNA that served as material.

Repertoires were generated with immunoSEQ multiplex PCR, while TCRdb's copy carries only in-frame clones and drops some. The sample has a few hundred thousand clones; roughly 85% are singletons. The V segment lost 5 bases and the J segment 1 base; nucleotides outside the gene matches: 4. CDR3 size: 14 residues. From germline, CDR1 is LNHDA and CDR2 SQIVND (reference sequence). This sequence joins TRBV19 and TRBJ2-5; the match to TRBD2 covers 7 bases. Material for sequencing was peripheral blood. The source of this sequence is a woman aged 18 to 35 with acute or convalescent COVID-19. The chain's CDR3 is CASSGGGPQETQYF. The CDR3 region has the DNA TGTGCCAGTAGTGGGGGGGGTCCCCAAGAGACCCAGTACTTC.